These 18 T cell receptor beta chains were sequenced from one sample in a study of glioma-infiltrating T cells after dendritic cell vaccination. Clones were read by immunoSEQ multiplex PCR, and TCRdb kept only the in-frame ones, dropping some. This table holds 80,000 to 95,000 clones, 70% to 90% found once. This material consisted of blood, taken before dendritic cell vaccination. These receptors came from a human donor with glioblastoma.

This chain links TRBV11-2 with TRBJ1-1; D remains ambiguous. This CDR3 is built from 14 residues. CDR1 SGHAT and CDR2 FQNNGV come from the germline V gene. Trimming pared 5 bases from V and 4 bases from J, leaving 14 bases between. This CDR3 reads CASSPLRVGTEAFF. CDR3 DNA sequence: TGTGCCAGCAGCCCGTTGCGGGTCGGCACTGAAGCTTTCTTT. Combining the CDR3 with reference TRBV11-2 and TRBJ1-1 gives the whole variable domain EAGVAQSPRYKIIEKRQSVAFWCNPISGHATLYWYQQILGQGPKLLIQFQNNGVVDDSQLPKDRFSAERLKGVDSTLKIQPAKLEDSAVYLCASSPLRVGTEAFFGQGTRLTVV.

This clone showed up just once. The gene calls are TRBV5-1 and TRBJ1-3, with TRBD1 matching 9 bases. CDR3 length: 17 amino acids. Germline V lookup: CDR1 SGHRS, CDR2 YFSETQ. Unmatched junction bases numbered 5, after V lost 0 bases and J lost 1 base. CDR3 sequence (DNA): TGCGCCAGCAGCTTGGGTCACGGGACAGGGTCTGGAAACACCATATATTTT. Its translation is CASSLGHGTGSGNTIYF.

The chain joins TRBV5-6 to TRBJ2-2; tentatively, D is TRBD1 (5 bases). The CDR3 runs to 15 residues. Germline loops: CDR1 SGHDT, CDR2 YYEEEE. Trimming took off 3 bases at V and 4 bases at J, with 13 bases between the two ends. The CDR3 protein is CASSYVGPSTGELFF. The CDR3, as DNA: TGTGCCAGCAGCTATGTGGGGCCCAGCACCGGGGAGCTGTTTTTT.

Details on this clone: Other nucleotide sequences from this sample produce the same CDR3. The chain has TRBV7-6 and TRBJ2-3, with a tentative D call TRBD2 (5 bases). V lost 5 bases and J 4 bases, leaving 10 bases between the germline ends. CDR3 length: 13 amino acids. Looked up from germline, CDR1 is SGHVS and CDR2 is FNYEAQ. The CDR3 DNA reads TGTGCCAGCAGCCCGCGGGCGGCAGATACGCAGTATTTT. Residues: CASSPRAADTQYF.

The genes are TRBV20-1 and TRBJ2-4, with 7 nucleotides matching TRBD2. V was clipped by 6 bases and J by 8 bases; unmatched bases: 4. This CDR3 comprises 11 residues. The germline CDR1 and CDR2 sequences are DFQATT and SNEGSKA (reference sequence). CDR3 coding DNA: TGCAGTGCGGGGGGAGGGGACATTCAGTACTTC. This sequence encodes CSAGGGDIQYF.

This chain connects TRBV28 to TRBJ1-1; tentatively, D is TRBD1 (6 bases). This CDR3 region has 13 residues. Germline V gene sequence: CDR1 MDHEN, CDR2 SYDVKM. Trimming left V 2 bases short and J 11 bases short, with 15 bases between. The CDR3 here is CASSLGHRVRAFF. In nucleotides, the CDR3 is TGTGCCAGCAGTTTAGGGCACAGGGTTCGGGCTTTCTTT. Combining the CDR3 with reference TRBV28 and TRBJ1-1 gives the whole variable domain DVKVTQSSRYLVKRTGEKVFLECVQDMDHENMFWYRQDPGLGLRLIYFSYDVKMKEKGDIPEGYSVSREKKERFSLILESASTNQTSMYLCASSLGHRVRAFFGQGTRLTVV.

The chain couples TRBV7-2 to TRBJ1-3; possible D gene TRBD1, 5 bases. Trimming removed 1 base at V and 10 bases at J, with 11 bases between. The CDR3 length is 13 residues. Per germline, CDR1 SGHTA and CDR2 FQGNSA. CDR3 nucleotides: TGTGCCAGCAGCTTAGTAGAGGCAGGGACCATATATTTT. As protein: CASSLVEAGTIYF.

In this sample, this clone turned up once. The chain links TRBV5-1 to TRBJ1-4; D perhaps matches TRBD1 (5 bases). The CDR3 has 16 amino acids. CDR1 and CDR2 from the germline V gene are SGHRS and YFSETQ. V lost 4 bases, J lost 0 bases, and 13 bases lay in between. CDR3 sequence (DNA): TGCGCCAGCAGCCTATCCAGGGACTCAACTAATGAAAAACTGTTTTTT. Translating it yields CASSLSRDSTNEKLFF.

The chain combines TRBV29-1 with TRBJ2-2; unclear D gene. V was clipped by 5 bases and J by 1 base, with 8 bases between them. The CDR3 is made up of 13 amino acids. Germline V lookup: CDR1 SQVTM, CDR2 ANQGSEA. The CDR3 DNA sequence: TGCAGCGTTCCTCAGGAGAACACCGGGGAGCTGTTTTTT. It yields the protein CSVPQENTGELFF.

The chain has TRBV19 and TRBJ1-2; 8 nucleotides agree with TRBD1. This CDR3 spans 14 amino acids. Trimming at V came to 7 bases and at J to 2 bases, leaving 6 bases not matched to a gene. The germline gives CDR1 LNHDA, CDR2 SQIVND (reference sequence). CDR3 sequence: CASNFDRGNYGYTF. The CDR3 DNA sequence: TGTGCCAGTAATTTTGACAGGGGAAACTATGGCTACACCTTC.

The CDR3 DNA sequence: TGTGCCAGCTCACCGTCGACAGGGGAATCCTATGGCTACACCTTC. Encoded protein: CASSPSTGESYGYTF. The chain couples TRBV18 to TRBJ1-2, with TRBD1 matching 8 bases. There are 15 residues in the CDR3. V trimming: 3 bases; J trimming: 4 bases; junction bases outside the gene matches: 7. From germline, CDR1 is KGHSH and CDR2 LQKENI.

The chain recombines TRBV5-6 with TRBJ2-1, with 7 bases matching TRBD2. With V trimmed by 2 bases and J by 4 bases, 6 bases remained unmatched. This CDR3 is 15 amino acids long. CDR1 and CDR2 from the germline V gene are SGHDT and YYEEEE. CDR3 in amino acids: CASSFERGGYNEQFF. The CDR3 region has the DNA TGTGCCAGCAGCTTTGAGCGGGGAGGTTACAATGAGCAGTTCTTC.

V usage is TRBV9 and J usage is TRBJ2-5, with D possibly TRBD2 on 6 matching bases. Germline V gene sequence: CDR1 SGDLS, CDR2 YYNGEE. The germline V and J ends were trimmed by 4 bases and 8 bases, with 12 bases remaining between them. The CDR3 is 12 residues long. The CDR3 sequence: CASSPRGDTQYF. As DNA, the CDR3 is TGTGCCAGCAGCCCCCGCGGGGATACCCAGTACTTC.

The V and J genes are TRBV7-2 and TRBJ2-7; possibly TRBD1 for D (6 bases). CDR1 and CDR2 (germline): SGHTA, FQGNSA. The length of the CDR3 is 13 residues. Trimming pared 2 bases from V and 2 bases from J, leaving 7 bases between. The CDR3 here is CASSLRGTYEQYF. The DNA for the CDR3 is TGTGCCAGCAGCTTAAGGGGGACCTACGAGCAGTACTTC.

A note on this clone: A read error is likely, as this CDR3 ends without the conserved phenylalanine or tryptophan. Because the CDR3's place on the DNA is in doubt, the DNA is left out and the CDR3 is given as listed by TCRdb. V usage is TRBV6-1 and J usage is TRBJ1-1. CDR1 is MNHNS and CDR2 is SASEGT in the germline V gene. The CDR3 extends over 15 residues, inclusive of both ends. The chain's CDR3 is CASSEAPVTRSQTTL.

The rearrangement uses TRBV11-2 and TRBJ2-7; weak D call: TRBD1 (6 bases). The germline V and J ends were trimmed by 4 bases and 6 bases, with 13 bases remaining between them. This CDR3 has 13 amino acids. Germline V gene sequence: CDR1 SGHAT, CDR2 FQNNGV. The CDR3 DNA follows: TGTGCCAGCAGCTCTACAACAGGGCTCGAGCAGTACTTC. Residues: CASSSTTGLEQYF.

The chain combines TRBV11-2 with TRBJ2-2, with D perhaps TRBD1 (5 bases). Germline CDR1 and CDR2: SGHAT and FQNNGV. The CDR3 is made up of 15 amino acids. The V end was cut by 5 bases, the J end by 7 bases, with 17 bases between. As DNA, the CDR3 is TGTGCCAGCAGCCTCACTGGCAGGGCGGACGGGGAGCTGTTTTTT. The encoded protein is CASSLTGRADGELFF.

The rearrangement uses TRBV6-5 and TRBJ2-7; 8 bases fit TRBD1. Germline CDR1 reads MNHEY; CDR2 reads SVGAGI. This CDR3 has 14 amino acids. With 6 bases clipped from V and 3 bases from J, the junction kept 7 bases outside the gene matches. The CDR3 is CASRGRTGNYEQYF. The DNA of the CDR3 is TGTGCCAGCAGGGGAAGGACAGGGAACTACGAGCAGTACTTC.